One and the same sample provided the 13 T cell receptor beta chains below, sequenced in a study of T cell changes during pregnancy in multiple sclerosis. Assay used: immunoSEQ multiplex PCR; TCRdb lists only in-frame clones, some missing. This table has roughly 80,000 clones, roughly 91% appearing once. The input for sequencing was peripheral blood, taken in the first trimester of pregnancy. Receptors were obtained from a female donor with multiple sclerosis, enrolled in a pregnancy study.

CDR3: CAAGLSYEQYF. CDR3 DNA: TGTGCCGCGGGCCTTTCCTACGAGCAGTACTTC. The rearrangement joins TRBV6-6 to TRBJ2-7; a possible D gene is TRBD2 (5 bases). V lost 11 bases, J lost 1 base, and 9 bases lay in between. Germline CDR1 and CDR2: MNHNY and SVGAGI (reference sequence). The CDR3 has 11 residues.

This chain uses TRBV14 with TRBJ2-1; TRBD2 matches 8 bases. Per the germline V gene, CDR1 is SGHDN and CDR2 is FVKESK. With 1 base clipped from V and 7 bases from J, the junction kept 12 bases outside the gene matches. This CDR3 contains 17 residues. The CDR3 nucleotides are TGTGCCAGCAGCCAAGTAATCGCCGGGAGGGTTCGGAATGAGCAGTTCTTC. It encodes CASSQVIAGRVRNEQFF.

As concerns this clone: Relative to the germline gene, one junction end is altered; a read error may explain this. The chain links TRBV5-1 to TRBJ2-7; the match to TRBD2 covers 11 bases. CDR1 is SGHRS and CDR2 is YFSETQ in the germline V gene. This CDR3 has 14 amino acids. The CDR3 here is CASTLGLAGGRQYF. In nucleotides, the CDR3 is TGCGCCAGCACCTTGGGGCTAGCGGGAGGAAGGCAGTACTTC.

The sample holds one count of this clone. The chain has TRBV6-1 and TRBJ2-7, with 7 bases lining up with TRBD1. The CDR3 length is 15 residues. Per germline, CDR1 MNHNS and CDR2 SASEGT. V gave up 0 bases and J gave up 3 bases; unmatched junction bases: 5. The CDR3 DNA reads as TGTGCCAGCAGTGAAGCGACAGGGCTGGGCTACGAGCAGTACTTC. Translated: CASSEATGLGYEQYF.

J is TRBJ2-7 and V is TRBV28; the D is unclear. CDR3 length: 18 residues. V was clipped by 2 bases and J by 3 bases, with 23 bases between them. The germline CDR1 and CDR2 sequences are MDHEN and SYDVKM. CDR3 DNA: TGTGCCAGCAGTTTAGGGTTTTCTAGTAAGGCCGATGGCTACGAGCAGTACTTC. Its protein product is CASSLGFSSKADGYEQYF.

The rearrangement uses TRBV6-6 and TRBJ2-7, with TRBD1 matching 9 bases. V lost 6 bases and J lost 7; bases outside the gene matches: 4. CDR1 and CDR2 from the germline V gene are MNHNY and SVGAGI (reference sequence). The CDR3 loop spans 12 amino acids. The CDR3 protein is CASSPGTGEQYF. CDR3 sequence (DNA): TGTGCCAGCAGCCCCGGGACAGGGGAGCAGTACTTC.

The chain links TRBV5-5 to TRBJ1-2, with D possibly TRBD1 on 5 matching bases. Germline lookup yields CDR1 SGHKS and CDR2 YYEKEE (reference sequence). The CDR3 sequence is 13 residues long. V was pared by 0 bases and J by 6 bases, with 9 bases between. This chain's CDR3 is CASSLAGGDGYTF. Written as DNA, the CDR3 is TGTGCCAGCAGCTTGGCCGGAGGGGATGGCTACACCTTC.

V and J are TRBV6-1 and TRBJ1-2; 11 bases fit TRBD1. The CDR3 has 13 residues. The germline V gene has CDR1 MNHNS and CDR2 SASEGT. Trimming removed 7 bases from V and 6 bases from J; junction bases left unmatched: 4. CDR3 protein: CASTWDRGDGYTF. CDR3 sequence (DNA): TGTGCCAGCACTTGGGACAGGGGGGATGGCTACACCTTC.

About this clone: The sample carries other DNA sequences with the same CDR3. As DNA, the CDR3 is TGTGCCAGCAGCTTAGGGGACAGCTATGGCTACACCTTC. Translated: CASSLGDSYGYTF. The chain links TRBV7-9 to TRBJ1-2; 7 bases are a match to TRBD1. Germline V CDR1 and CDR2: SEHNR, FQNEAQ (reference sequence). CDR3 length: 13 residues. V gave up 1 base and J gave up 4 bases; unmatched junction bases: 0.

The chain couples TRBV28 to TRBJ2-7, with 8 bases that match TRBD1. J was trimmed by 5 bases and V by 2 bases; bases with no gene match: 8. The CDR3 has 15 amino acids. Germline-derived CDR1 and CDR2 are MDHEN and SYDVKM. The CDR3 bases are TGTGCCAGCAGTTTAGGGTCTGCAGGGGGCGACGAGCAGTACTTC. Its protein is CASSLGSAGGDEQYF.

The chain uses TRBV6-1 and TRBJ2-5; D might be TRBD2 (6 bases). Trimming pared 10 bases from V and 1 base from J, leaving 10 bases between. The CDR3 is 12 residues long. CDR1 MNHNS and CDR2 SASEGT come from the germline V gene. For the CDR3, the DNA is TGTGCCATCGGGACTTTCCAAGAGACCCAGTACTTC. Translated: CAIGTFQETQYF.

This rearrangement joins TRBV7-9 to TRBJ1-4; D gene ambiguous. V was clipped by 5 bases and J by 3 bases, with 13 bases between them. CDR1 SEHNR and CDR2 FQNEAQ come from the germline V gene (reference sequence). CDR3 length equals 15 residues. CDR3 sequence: CASSIYGVANEKLFF. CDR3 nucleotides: TGTGCCAGCAGCATCTACGGGGTGGCTAATGAAAAACTGTTTTTT.

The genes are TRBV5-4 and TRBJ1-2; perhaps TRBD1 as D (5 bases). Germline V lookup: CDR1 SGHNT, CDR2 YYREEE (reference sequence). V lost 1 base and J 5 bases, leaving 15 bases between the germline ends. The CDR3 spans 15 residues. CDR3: CASSLFGQGRYGYTF. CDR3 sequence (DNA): TGTGCCAGCAGCTTGTTTGGGCAGGGAAGGTATGGCTACACCTTC.